This record covers a single T cell receptor beta chain. The target antigen is unknown. The data are from a study of cytomegalovirus exposure and HLA in healthy donors. The repertoire was sequenced with immunoSEQ multiplex PCR; TCRdb's copy has only in-frame clones and lacks some. The top ten hold approximately 2.5% of the sample, which has fewer than 250,000 clones, around nine tenths seen once. Findings of the study overall: Rarity marked most TCR sequences, yet some public TCRs occurred in many donors. Altogether, 150 or so TCR beta chains were recorded as cytomegalovirus-associated.

The CDR3 length is 13 residues. Unmatched junction bases numbered 11, after V lost 1 base and J lost 16 bases. The germline V gene has CDR1 GTSNPN and CDR2 SVGIG (reference sequence). The sequenced sample was PBMCs. The V gene is TRBV30, the J gene TRBJ2-1; TRBD2 matches 9 bases. This TCR came from a man between 18 and 29 years old in good health and CMV-seronegative. The CDR3 coding sequence is TGTGCCTGGAGTGAAACTCTTAGCGGGAGTGTTTTCTTC. Its protein product is CAWSETLSGSVFF.